The sequence of this T cell receptor beta chain was determined in a study of T cell responses to AZD1222 COVID-19 vaccine. Study-level findings and limits: It should be noted that donors were predominantly white British and more often female, and clonal diversity was possibly underestimated. Per reports, nearly half of all spike-specific TCRs target regions that are unmutated in variants. Across the whole spike, CD4 TCRs peaked at regions 160-218 and 743-854.

This CDR3 is 13 amino acids long. Deletions cut 2 bases from V and 1 base from J, with 5 bases between. Germline V lookup: CDR1 SGHVS, CDR2 FNYEAQ. Only in-frame clones appear in the TCRdb table, and some are missing; sequencing was by immunoSEQ multiplex PCR. Here the sample spans about 97,000 clones, around nine tenths being singletons. In regard to this clone: Its matching antigen is unknown.

The material sequenced was peripheral blood, taken on day 0 of AZD1222 vaccination. The rearrangement links TRBV7-6 to TRBJ1-1; D remains unclear. The clonotype comes from an adult in good health. The CDR3 sequence: CASSLSRNTEAFF. DNA for the CDR3: TGTGCCAGCAGCTTATCCCGGAACACTGAAGCTTTCTTT.